The entry that follows covers one T cell receptor (beta chain) sequence. Given a far larger clone just one base away, this is likely a sequencing read error. Regarding time point: after trial treatment. Treatment specified: LDRT plus nivolumab, ipilimumab, low-dose cyclophosphamide and aspirin (RACIN trial). Donors were dosed with nivolumab and ipilimumab; they also received aspirin, low-dose cyclophosphamide and low-dose radiotherapy. The source of the sample is a study of low-dose radiotherapy and immunotherapy resistance in tumors. For the study at large: Doses delivered to Cohort 2 were 1 Gy per fraction every two weeks, amounting to 13 Gy over 26 weeks. The 200 mg/m2 dose of intravenous cyclophosphamide was given every two weeks, one day before radiation and immunotherapy. Oral administration of aspirin 300 mg daily occurred for four cycles, commencing at cycle 1 day 1.

Germline values: CDR1 SGDLS, CDR2 YYNGEE. This CDR3 has 14 amino acids. With V trimmed by 3 bases and J by 10 bases, 9 bases remained unmatched. Alpha and beta chains were covered, as first-strand cDNA relied on TRAV- and TRBV-specific primers. TCR amplification involved 20 to 25 PCR cycles with a constant-region primer and V-primer adapter. Using its own MiXCR run on the reads, TCRdb lists one record per CDR3 protein. Counted here are some 100,000 distinct CDR3 sequences, around a fifth occurring once; the ten biggest clones make up roughly 13%. This clonotype was sampled from a female donor with ovarian cancer. The sequences come from PBMCs, collected after low-dose radiotherapy plus immunotherapy. The gene calls are TRBV9 and TRBJ2-1; TRBD2 aligns across 8 bases. The CDR3 nucleotides are TGTGCCAGCAGCGGGGGACTAGGAGGTTACGAGCAGTTCTTC. Its translation: CASSGGLGGYEQFF.